This T cell receptor (beta chain) is drawn from a study of technical replicates of blood from several donors. Here immunoSEQ multiplex PCR was the method, and the copy in TCRdb shows in-frame clones only, minus some. Of 75,000 to 95,000 clones listed, 90% to 95% are singletons. The trim removed 5 bases at V and 4 bases at J, leaving 7 bases unmatched. The CDR3 runs 14 residues. From germline, CDR1 is MNHEY and CDR2 SVGAGI. This clonotype originated in a human donor in good health. The V gene is TRBV6-5, the J gene TRBJ1-1, with 7 bases lining up with TRBD1. The sample consisted of T cells isolated from PBMCs. The CDR3 protein is CASSIQGVGTEAFF. In DNA, the CDR3 is TGTGCCAGCAGTATTCAGGGGGTAGGCACTGAAGCTTTCTTT.